The 5 T cell receptor beta chains presented below share a single source sample, sequenced in a study of blood T cell repertoires in COVID-19. The repertoire was sequenced with immunoSEQ multiplex PCR; TCRdb's copy has only in-frame clones and lacks some. The sample includes approximately 300,000 clones, more than 90% of them seen just once. The sequencing input was PBMCs or T cells enriched from blood (not recorded which). These receptors were collected from a woman under 40 who had recovered from COVID-19.

The chain is built from TRBV27 and TRBJ2-7; possibly TRBD2 for D (6 bases). Germline V gives CDR1 MNHEY, CDR2 SMNVEV (reference sequence). The V and J ends lost 6 bases and 3 bases respectively, with 27 bases between them. CDR3 size: 18 residues. The CDR3 sequence is CASSRPPVRGRSNYEQYF. The CDR3 DNA sequence: TGTGCCAGCAGCCGACCCCCCGTTCGGGGGAGATCTAACTACGAGCAGTACTTC.

The V and J genes are TRBV4-2 and TRBJ2-3, with 7 bases lining up with TRBD2. The CDR3 runs 18 residues. The V gene end was trimmed by 0 bases and the J gene end by 2 bases; junction bases not matched to a gene: 11. Per the germline V gene, CDR1 is LGHNA and CDR2 is YNFKEQ. The CDR3 loop is CASSQDLFSSGTTDTQYF. CDR3 bases: TGTGCCAGCAGCCAAGATCTATTCTCTAGCGGAACCACAGATACGCAGTATTTT.

This chain connects TRBV12-3 or TRBV12-4 to TRBJ1-3; unclear D gene. V lost 3 bases and J 4 bases, leaving 7 bases between the germline ends. This CDR3 has 13 residues. In DNA form, the CDR3 reads TGTGCCAGCAGTTTTACTCGGGGAAACACCATATATTTT. This gives the protein CASSFTRGNTIYF.

This clone was observed once. V usage is TRBV11-2 and J usage is TRBJ1-2, with 9 positions matching TRBD1. The CDR3 spans 18 residues. Germline values: CDR1 SGHAT, CDR2 FQNNGV. V was pared by 8 bases and J by 8 bases, with 24 bases of the junction left unmatched. CDR3 in DNA: TGTGCCAGCGGCCCGATAACAGGGGGCCCCAAACGAAAAGCCGGCTACACCTTC. The encoded protein is CASGPITGGPKRKAGYTF.

This chain joins TRBV28 and TRBJ1-3; TRBD1 is a possible D gene (5 bases). This CDR3 region has 15 residues. Between the trimmed V and J ends, which lost 6 bases and 1 base, there was a span of 13 bases. Germline lookup yields CDR1 MDHEN and CDR2 SYDVKM. This CDR3 is CASSRKRGSGNTIYF. In nucleotides, the CDR3 is TGTGCCAGCAGCAGAAAAAGGGGTTCTGGAAACACCATATATTTT.